The rows below give T cell receptor beta chains drawn from one sample of a study of shared clonotypes between healthy human individuals. Produced via immunoSEQ multiplex PCR; TCRdb's table is partial and in-frame only. The data show around 430,000 clones, roughly 77% seen once. Sequencing input: PBMCs. All receptors derive from a woman aged 40 to 50 in good health. Some clones in this sample may be carry-over from other donors' samples. CDR3s include the opening cysteine and the closing phenylalanine or tryptophan. The D gene is left open where the match is weak. Size is omitted from some rows. Given values are once, few, many or a class for expanded clones.

. TRBJ1-4 TRBV30 . TGTGCCTGGAGTGTACCGCGTGCAACTAATGAAAAACTGTTTTTT CAWSVPRATNEKLFF
. TRBJ2-7 TRBV7-2 . TGTGCCAGCAGCCCAGTAGCGTGGAGCTCCTACGAGCAGTACTTC CASSPVAWSSYEQYF
TRBD2 TRBJ2-1 TRBV5-4 . TGTGCCAGCAGCTTGGGGACCGGGACTAGCGGCGTCAATGAGCAGTTCTTC CASSLGTGTSGVNEQFF
. TRBJ1-5 TRBV30 . TGTGCCTGGAGTCTAGGCCGGGCCGGCCAAGGTAATCAGCCCCAGCATTTT CAWSLGRAGQGNQPQHF
. TRBJ2-5 TRBV7-3 once TGTGCCAGCAGTTTAGCCCCCCAAGAGACCCAGTACTTC CASSLAPQETQYF
. TRBJ2-7 TRBV6-5 . TGTGCCAGCAGCTACAGGGACATCGACTACGAGCAGTACTTC CASSYRDIDYEQYF
. TRBJ2-3 TRBV4-3 . TGCGCCAGCAGCCAAGATATGGTTTCCACAGATACGCAGTATTTT CASSQDMVSTDTQYF
. TRBJ1-2 TRBV18 many TGTGCCAGCTCACCAACCCCAGGGGCAGGAGGCTACACCTTC CASSPTPGAGGYTF
. TRBJ2-6 TRBV28 many TGTGCCAGCAGTTCACCGACAGGGGCCAACGTCCTGACTTTC CASSSPTGANVLTF
. TRBJ1-5 TRBV28 . TGTGCCAGCGTGCAGGGAAATCAGCCCCAGCATTTT CASVQGNQPQHF
TRBD2 TRBJ2-4 TRBV7-9 . TGTGCCAGCAGACGAACTAGCGGGATAGACATTCAGTACTTC CASRRTSGIDIQYF
. TRBJ2-1 TRBV5-1 . TGCGCCAGCAGCGCTGGTGGGACAGCGGGAAACTCCTACAATGAGCAGTTCTTC CASSAGGTAGNSYNEQFF
. TRBJ1-3 TRBV14 many TGTGCCAGCAGCCAGGCTTTGGGGCGAAACACCATATATTTT CASSQALGRNTIYF
. TRBJ2-1 TRBV9 once TGTGCCAGCAGCGTAGACGGAGGCTTGAACTACAATGAGCAGTTCTTC CASSVDGGLNYNEQFF
TRBD1 TRBJ1-1 TRBV30 . TGTGCCTCCCACCTAGGGACAGGGAGAACTGAAGCTTTCTTT CASHLGTGRTEAFF
. TRBJ1-5 TRBV28 . TGTGCCATCTCCGGGCAGGGCCCCCAGCCCCAGCATTTT CAISGQGPQPQHF
. TRBJ2-7 TRBV7-2 once TGTGCCAGCAGCTTAGCCAGGACTTACTTGTACTTC CASSLARTYLYF
. TRBJ2-7 TRBV6-6 . TGTGCCAGCAGTTACTCGGGACAACGAGAGGAGCAGTACTTC CASSYSGQREEQYF
TRBD2 TRBJ2-1 TRBV2 . TGTGCCTCTCTGCTAGCGGGAAATGAGCAGTTCTTC CASLLAGNEQFF
. TRBJ2-1 TRBV5-1 . TGCGCCAGCAGCCCTTCGGGGTATGAGCAGTTCTTC CASSPSGYEQFF
TRBD1 TRBJ1-4 TRBV18 . TGTGCCAGCTCCCCGGACAGGGTAGAAAAACTGTTTTTT CASSPDRVEKLFF
. TRBJ2-1 TRBV18 few TGTGCCAGCTCACCACCGGCCCGTCGAGATGAGCAGTTCTTC CASSPPARRDEQFF
. TRBJ2-2 TRBV7-2 . TGTGCCAGCAGCTATCCACGGGACGGAGCGAACACCGGGGAGCTGTTTTTT CASSYPRDGANTGELFF
. TRBJ1-1 TRBV4-2 . TGTGCCAGCAGCCAAGATGGGAGTAACACTGAAGCTTTCTTT CASSQDGSNTEAFF
. TRBJ2-7 TRBV18 . TGTGCCAGCTCACAATACGAGGCCGGCGAGCAGTACTTC CASSQYEAGEQYF
. TRBJ1-2 TRBV6-6 . TGTGCCAGCAGTTGCTCGGCAGGCTATGGCTACACCTTC CASSCSAGYGYTF
. TRBJ1-5 TRBV15 . TGTGCCACCAGCAGGAGGGCGGGGGCCGGGAGCAATCAGCCCCAGCATTTT CATSRRAGAGSNQPQHF
. TRBJ2-5 TRBV5-1 . TGCGCCAGCAGCAATGGTGTGGAAGAGACCCAGTACTTC CASSNGVEETQYF
TRBD1 TRBJ2-7 TRBV7-9 . TGTGCCAGCAGCTTAGAAGGGGGCGCTTACCACGAGCAGTACTTC CASSLEGGAYHEQYF
. TRBJ1-1 TRBV5-1 . TGCGCCAGCAGCTTGGGCAGTAGTCCTGAAGCTTTCTTT CASSLGSSPEAFF
. TRBJ2-3 TRBV11-3 . TGTGCCAGCAGCTGGGGCGGATCTAGCACAGATACGCAGTATTTT CASSWGGSSTDTQYF
TRBD2 TRBJ2-1 TRBV10-3 . TGTGCCGCTGATAGCGGGAGGGAATACAATGAGCAGTTCTTC CAADSGREYNEQFF
. TRBJ2-6 TRBV28 . TGTGCCAGCAGTCTCTCGGAGGTCTCTGGGGCCAACGTCCTGACTTTC CASSLSEVSGANVLTF
TRBD1 TRBJ2-7 TRBV6-1 . TGTGCCAGCAGTGACGAATTACAGGGGGCCTCCTACGAGCAGTACTTC CASSDELQGASYEQYF
. TRBJ2-7 TRBV28 . TGTGCCAGCAGTTTTCAGGGAGCCTACGAGCAGTACTTC CASSFQGAYEQYF
. TRBJ1-1 TRBV2 . TGTGCCAGCAGTGAAGTGGCGATGAACACTGAAGCTTTCTTT CASSEVAMNTEAFF
. TRBJ1-6 TRBV4-1 many TGCGCCAGCAGCCACATACTCCGGATACGGAATTCACCCCTCCACTTT CASSHILRIRNSPLHF
. TRBJ2-1 TRBV13 . TGTGCCAGCAGCCCGCCCCGCGGGGCATCTTACAATGAGCAGTTCTTC CASSPPRGASYNEQFF